This TCR beta chain was profiled in a study of blood T cell repertoires in COVID-19. The assay was immunoSEQ multiplex PCR, and TCRdb's table has in-frame clones only and misses some. The table records 80,000 to 100,000 clones, around 86% of them present only once. CDR1 MNHEY and CDR2 SMNVEV come from the germline V gene (reference sequence). J gave up 5 bases and V 5 bases, and 5 bases lay outside the gene matches. The CDR3 extends over 14 amino acids. This receptor was taken from a woman over 75 with active or convalescent COVID-19. The sequenced material came from peripheral blood. The gene calls are TRBV27 and TRBJ1-2; TRBD1 matches 10 bases. The CDR3 nucleotides read TGTGCCAGCAGTCCACGACAGGGGGCGTATGGCTACACCTTC. Protein: CASSPRQGAYGYTF.